A selection of T cell receptor beta chains follows, all from one sample in a study of beta chain features in type 1 diabetes. TCRdb's table, derived via immunoSEQ multiplex PCR, lists solely in-frame clones and lacks some. Of 330,000 or so clones detected, roughly 21% appear once; the ten largest clones hold approximately 0.041%. The specimen was naive CD4+ T cells from blood. These receptors originate from a woman between 18 and 29 years old in good health. CDR3s include the opening cysteine and the closing phenylalanine or tryptophan. A D gene is named only where the DNA matches it firmly. Size is omitted from some rows. Given values are once, few, many or a class for expanded clones.

cdr3_nt cdr3_aa j_call v_call d_call clone_size
TGTGCCACCAGCAGAGCGGCGGTACAAGGTTCCTACGAGCAGTACTTC CATSRAAVQGSYEQYF TRBJ2-7 TRBV15 - -
TGTGCCAGCAGACCCGACAGGGCGGACACCGGGGAGCTGTTTTTT CASRPDRADTGELFF TRBJ2-2 TRBV6-6 TRBD1 few
TGTGCCAGCAGTCCCCGAACAGGCATCAGCAATCAGCCCCAGCATTTT CASSPRTGISNQPQHF TRBJ1-5 TRBV28 - -
TGTGCCAGCAGCCCGCTGCGGGCAGACACTGAAGCTTTCTTT CASSPLRADTEAFF TRBJ1-1 TRBV5-4 - -
TGTGCCAGCGGCCAGGGGTACGGGGCCAACGTCCTGACTTTC CASGQGYGANVLTF TRBJ2-6 TRBV9 - few
TGTGCCAGCAGTCGAGACTACAATGAGCAGTTCTTC CASSRDYNEQFF TRBJ2-1 TRBV6-6 - few
TGTGCCAGCAGCGTAGACAGTTTACTTGGGGGCTACACCTTC CASSVDSLLGGYTF TRBJ1-2 TRBV9 - -
TGTGCCAGCAGCTCCGGCAGGAGGGGTCGTGGCTACACCTTC CASSSGRRGRGYTF TRBJ1-2 TRBV7-2 - -
TGCGCCAGCAGCCCAGAGGACTATAGCGGGGAGCGTTCAGAGCAGTTCTTC CASSPEDYSGERSEQFF TRBJ2-1 TRBV4-1 TRBD2 -
TGTGCCAGCAGCGTAGGTTGGGGACAATCCTACGAGCAGTACTTC CASSVGWGQSYEQYF TRBJ2-7 TRBV9 - -
TGCGCCAGCAGCCTAGGACTTCGGGAGTACACCGGGGAGCTGTTTTTT CASSLGLREYTGELFF TRBJ2-2 TRBV4-3 - -
TGTGCCAGCAGTGGACAGGGGCAAACCGGGGAGCTGTTTTTT CASSGQGQTGELFF TRBJ2-2 TRBV2 TRBD1 few
TGTGCCAGCAGCTCGGACAGGGGAAGTCACGAGCAGTACTTC CASSSDRGSHEQYF TRBJ2-7 TRBV5-6 TRBD1 few
TGTGCCTGGAGTTTTGCTAGCGGGAATGCCAATGAGCAGTTCTTC CAWSFASGNANEQFF TRBJ2-1 TRBV30 TRBD2 few
TGTGCCAGCAGTCCGCAGGGGGCACACACTGAAGCTTTCTTT CASSPQGAHTEAFF TRBJ1-1 TRBV6-6 TRBD1 -
TGTGCCTGGCGGGGGATAGCCAAAAACATTCAGTACTTC CAWRGIAKNIQYF TRBJ2-4 TRBV30 - -
TGCGCCAGCAGCCAAGCTGGGGCCTCTAACTATGGCTACACCTTC CASSQAGASNYGYTF TRBJ1-2 TRBV4-1 - few
TGTGCCAGTAGTCTCTCTGGGGCCAACGTCCTGACTTTC CASSLSGANVLTF TRBJ2-6 TRBV19 - -
TGTGCCTGGAGTGGAACAGGGGGCGTCAGGATGTTTTTT CAWSGTGGVRMFF TRBJ2-2 TRBV30 TRBD1 -
TGCGCCAGCAGCCTCCAGGACCAAGCGGACTATGGCTACACCTTC CASSLQDQADYGYTF TRBJ1-2 TRBV4-1 - -
TGTGCCAGCAGCCCCGGGGGGGCCAGAGATACGCAGTATTTT CASSPGGARDTQYF TRBJ2-3 TRBV7-9 TRBD2 few
TGCAGCGCTGCCGGACGGGGCTACGAGCAGTACTTC CSAAGRGYEQYF TRBJ2-7 TRBV29-1 - few
TGCGCCAGCAGCTTGGGCCAGCTGACAGGGGGACTTGGCTACACCTTC CASSLGQLTGGLGYTF TRBJ1-2 TRBV5-1 TRBD1 -
TGTGCCAGCAGGAGTAACTCCTACGAGCAGTACTTC CASRSNSYEQYF TRBJ2-7 TRBV27 - -
TGTGCCAGCAGCTCCAGCGGGGGGTATAACACCGGGGAGCTGTTTTTT CASSSSGGYNTGELFF TRBJ2-2 TRBV11-2 TRBD2 -
TGCAGCACTAGACAGGGGAAGGACAATGAGCAGTTCTTC CSTRQGKDNEQFF TRBJ2-1 TRBV29-1 TRBD1 -
TGTGCCAGCAGCGTAGCAACCGGGGAGCTGTTTTTT CASSVATGELFF TRBJ2-2 TRBV9 - -
TGCGCCAGCAACCCTATGCCAGGGTCAGATACGCAGTATTTT CASNPMPGSDTQYF TRBJ2-3 TRBV5-1 - once
TGTGCCAGCAGCTTAGGCAGCCAAGAGACCCAGTACTTC CASSLGSQETQYF TRBJ2-5 TRBV7-3 - -
TGTGCCACCAAGGGACTAGCGGTTTACAATGAGCAGTTCTTC CATKGLAVYNEQFF TRBJ2-1 TRBV2 TRBD2 -
TGTGCCAGCAACCGGGACAGGAGCTACGAGCAGTACTTC CASNRDRSYEQYF TRBJ2-7 TRBV11-3 TRBD1 few
TGCGCCAGCAGCTTGGACCTTACTAGCACAGATACGCAGTATTTT CASSLDLTSTDTQYF TRBJ2-3 TRBV5-1 - few
TGCGCCAGCAGCTTGGCGTCCCAGGCTAGCGGGGCGGCGGATACGCAGTATTTT CASSLASQASGAADTQYF TRBJ2-3 TRBV5-1 TRBD2 -
TGTGCCAGCTCCTCGTCCTCGGGACAGGGTAATCAGCCCCAGCATTTT CASSSSSGQGNQPQHF TRBJ1-5 TRBV18 TRBD1 few
TGTGCCAGCAGAACAGGGAGGGACGAGCAGTACTTC CASRTGRDEQYF TRBJ2-7 TRBV27 - -
TGTGCCAGCAGCTTAGGGGGAGAGGAGACCCAGTACTTC CASSLGGEETQYF TRBJ2-5 TRBV7-6 - few
TGTGCCAGCTCATCATCACAGGGGATTCCGGAGACCCAGTACTTC CASSSSQGIPETQYF TRBJ2-5 TRBV18 TRBD1 -
TGTGCCAGCAGCCGCCTCCGGGAGGGGTACGAGCAGTACTTC CASSRLREGYEQYF TRBJ2-7 TRBV28 TRBD2 -
TGCGCCAGCAGCTCCGGAGGGAGGGGATTAGATACGCAGTATTTT CASSSGGRGLDTQYF TRBJ2-3 TRBV5-1 TRBD2 -
TGCGCCAGCAGCTTGGCCGGGACAGGGAACACTGAAGCTTTCTTT CASSLAGTGNTEAFF TRBJ1-1 TRBV5-1 TRBD1 few
TGTGCCAGCAGTTACTCGAATCCAGGTTACGAGCAGTACTTC CASSYSNPGYEQYF TRBJ2-7 TRBV6-5 - -
TGTGCCTGGAGTGTGTCGCAGGGCTACGAGCAGTACTTC CAWSVSQGYEQYF TRBJ2-7 TRBV30 - -
TGTGCCAGCAGCCCGGCCGGGACTAGCGGGACGTACGAGCAGTACTTC CASSPAGTSGTYEQYF TRBJ2-7 TRBV4-2 TRBD2 -
TGTGCCAGCACCCCTGGGTCGGGAGAGACCCAGTACTTC CASTPGSGETQYF TRBJ2-5 TRBV2 - few
TGCGCCAGCAGCCTAGACACTGAAGCTTTCTTT CASSLDTEAFF TRBJ1-1 TRBV5-1 - few
TGTGCCTGGAGTTTAGCCCTCGGGGGGAACACTGAAGCTTTCTTT CAWSLALGGNTEAFF TRBJ1-1 TRBV30 - -
TGTGCCAGCAGTGAGTCGGTATCGGGGGCCAACGTCCTGACTTTC CASSESVSGANVLTF TRBJ2-6 TRBV2 - -
TGTGCCAGCAGCCAGGGACAGGCATGGGACATTCAGTACTTC CASSQGQAWDIQYF TRBJ2-4 TRBV7-9 TRBD1 -
TGTGCTAGCAGCCAGGACAGACAAGAGACCCAGTACTTC CASSQDRQETQYF TRBJ2-5 TRBV7-7 - -
TGTGCCAGCTCTACAGGGCCAGATACGCAGTATTTT CASSTGPDTQYF TRBJ2-3 TRBV18 - -
TGTGCCAGCACCTTAAGGGCTAGCGGGGTTGGGACGCAGTATTTT CASTLRASGVGTQYF TRBJ2-3 TRBV7-2 TRBD2 -
TGTGCCAGCAGGGACAGGGAGGGGGGAAATTATGGCTACACCTTC CASRDREGGNYGYTF TRBJ1-2 TRBV6-6 TRBD1 few
TGCAGCGCTGGACAGGGGAGGGACACTGAAGCTTTCTTT CSAGQGRDTEAFF TRBJ1-1 TRBV29-1 TRBD1 few
TGTGCCAGCACCTTTCCCCAGGGGGGTGAAGCTTTCTTT CASTFPQGGEAFF TRBJ1-1 TRBV5-5 TRBD1 few